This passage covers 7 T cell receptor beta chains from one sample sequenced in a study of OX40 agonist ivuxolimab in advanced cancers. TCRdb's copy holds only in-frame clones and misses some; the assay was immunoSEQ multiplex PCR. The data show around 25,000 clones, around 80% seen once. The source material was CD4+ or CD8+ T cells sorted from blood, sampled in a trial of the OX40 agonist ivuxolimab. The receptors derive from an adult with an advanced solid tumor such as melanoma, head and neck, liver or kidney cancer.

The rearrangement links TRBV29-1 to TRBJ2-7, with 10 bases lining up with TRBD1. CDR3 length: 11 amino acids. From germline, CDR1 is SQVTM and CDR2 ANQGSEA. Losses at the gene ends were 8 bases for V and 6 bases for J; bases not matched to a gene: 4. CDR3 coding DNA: TGCAGCACGACAGGGGGCGGCGAGCAGTACTTC. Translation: CSTTGGGEQYF.

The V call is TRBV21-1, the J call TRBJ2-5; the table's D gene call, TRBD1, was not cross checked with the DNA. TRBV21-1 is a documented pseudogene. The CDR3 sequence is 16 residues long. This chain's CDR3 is CASSKAETGAQETQYF. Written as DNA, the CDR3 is TGTGCCAGCAGCAAAGCCGAGACAGGGGCCCAAGAGACCCAGTACTTC.

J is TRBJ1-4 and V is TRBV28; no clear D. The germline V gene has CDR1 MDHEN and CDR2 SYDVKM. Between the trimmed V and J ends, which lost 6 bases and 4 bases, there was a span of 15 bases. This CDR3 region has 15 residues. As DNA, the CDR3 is TGTGCCAGCAGCCTGGAATTATGGGGTAATGAAAAACTGTTTTTT. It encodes CASSLELWGNEKLFF.

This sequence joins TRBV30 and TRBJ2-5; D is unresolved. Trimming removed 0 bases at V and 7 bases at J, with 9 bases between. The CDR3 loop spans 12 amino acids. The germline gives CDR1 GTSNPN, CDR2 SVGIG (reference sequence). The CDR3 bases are TGTGCCTGGAGTGTGAGTAGTGGGACCCAGTACTTC. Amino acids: CAWSVSSGTQYF.

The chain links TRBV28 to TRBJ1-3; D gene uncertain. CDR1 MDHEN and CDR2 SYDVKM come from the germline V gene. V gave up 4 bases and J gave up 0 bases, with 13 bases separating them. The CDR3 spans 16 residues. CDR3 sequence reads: CASSSNTGISGNTIYF. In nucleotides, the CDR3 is TGTGCCAGCAGTTCTAATACGGGGATCTCTGGAAACACCATATATTTT.

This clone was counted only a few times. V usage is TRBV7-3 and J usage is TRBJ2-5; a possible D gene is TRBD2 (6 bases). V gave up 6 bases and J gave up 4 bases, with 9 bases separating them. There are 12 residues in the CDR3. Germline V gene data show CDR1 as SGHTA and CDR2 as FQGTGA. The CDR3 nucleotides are TGTGCCAGCAGTAGGGACTCAGAGACCCAGTACTTC. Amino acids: CASSRDSETQYF.

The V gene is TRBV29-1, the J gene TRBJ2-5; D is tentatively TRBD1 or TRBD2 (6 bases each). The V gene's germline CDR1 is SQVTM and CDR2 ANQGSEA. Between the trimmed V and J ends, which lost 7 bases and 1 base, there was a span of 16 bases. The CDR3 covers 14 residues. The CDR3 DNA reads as TGCAGCGCGGTGGGGGGCAGGGTCCAAGAGACCCAGTACTTC. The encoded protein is CSAVGGRVQETQYF.